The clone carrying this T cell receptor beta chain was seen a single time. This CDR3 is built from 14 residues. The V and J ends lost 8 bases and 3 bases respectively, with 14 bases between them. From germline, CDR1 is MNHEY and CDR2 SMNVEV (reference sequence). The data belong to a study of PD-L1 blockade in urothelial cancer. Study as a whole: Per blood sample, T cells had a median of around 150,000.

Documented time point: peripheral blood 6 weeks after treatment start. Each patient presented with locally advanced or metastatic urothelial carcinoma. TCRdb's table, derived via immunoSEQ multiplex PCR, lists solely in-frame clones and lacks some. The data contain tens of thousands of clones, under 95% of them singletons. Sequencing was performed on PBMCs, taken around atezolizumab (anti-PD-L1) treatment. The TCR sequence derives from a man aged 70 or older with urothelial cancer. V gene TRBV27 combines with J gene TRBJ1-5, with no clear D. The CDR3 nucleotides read TGTGCCAGCGCGCGTGGAGGTTCCAATCAGCCCCAGCATTTT. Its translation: CASARGGSNQPQHF.